Below are 14 T cell receptor beta chains sequenced from a single sample in a study of shared clonotypes between healthy human individuals. TCRdb's copy holds only in-frame clones and misses some; the assay was immunoSEQ multiplex PCR. The table includes around 2,100,000 clones, about 95% detected once. It was CD45RO-negative cells, positively selected for CCR7, that made up naive CD8 cells, with terminally differentiated effector memory CD45RA+ cells excluded. The sample consisted of naive CD8+ T cells sorted from blood. Every receptor here comes from a man younger than 30 in good health.

V gene TRBV11-2 combines with J gene TRBJ2-7; maybe TRBD2 (5 bases). V was clipped by 6 bases and J by 5 bases, with 17 bases between them. This CDR3 has 14 amino acids. Germline V lookup: CDR1 SGHAT, CDR2 FQNNGV. CDR3 amino acids: CASRGLTESHEQYF. The CDR3 nucleotides read TGTGCCAGCAGAGGACTCACCGAGTCCCACGAGCAGTACTTC.

The V call is TRBV6-6, the J call TRBJ1-4; 7 bases fit TRBD1. Trimming at V came to 2 bases and at J to 4 bases, leaving 4 bases not matched to a gene. The V gene's germline CDR1 is MNHNY and CDR2 SVGAGI (reference sequence). The CDR3 consists of 15 residues. CDR3: CASSYSTGVNEKLFF. In nucleotides, the CDR3 is TGTGCCAGCAGTTACAGTACAGGGGTTAATGAAAAACTGTTTTTT.

The chain employs TRBV7-9 and TRBJ2-5, with D perhaps TRBD2 (6 bases). Germline V gene lookup returns CDR1 SEHNR and CDR2 FQNEAQ (reference sequence). The CDR3 length is 14 residues. V gave up 5 bases and J gave up 2 bases, with 12 bases separating them. The CDR3 sequence is CASSPGEPQETQYF. The CDR3 DNA reads TGTGCCAGCAGCCCGGGGGAACCTCAAGAGACCCAGTACTTC.

The chain uses TRBV7-9 and TRBJ2-7; D is perhaps TRBD1 or TRBD2 (5 bases each). The germline V gene encodes CDR1 SEHNR and CDR2 FQNEAQ (reference sequence). Trimming removed 10 bases from V and 0 bases from J, with 13 bases in between. This CDR3 has 13 amino acids. For the CDR3, the DNA is TGTGCCATTTCTCCCGGGACCTCCTACGAGCAGTACTTC. It specifies CAISPGTSYEQYF.

This chain uses TRBV19 with TRBJ2-7; 9 bases line up with TRBD1. The CDR3 contains 14 residues. The V and J ends lost 5 bases and 2 bases, in that order; junction bases with no gene match: 4. Per the germline V gene, CDR1 is LNHDA and CDR2 is SQIVND (reference sequence). Here the CDR3 reads CASSPRDRAYEQYF. In DNA form, the CDR3 reads TGTGCCAGTAGTCCCCGGGACAGGGCCTACGAGCAGTACTTC.

This clone was recorded only once. The rearrangement joins TRBV27 to TRBJ2-6; 7 positions match TRBD1. Germline loops: CDR1 MNHEY, CDR2 SMNVEV (reference sequence). Unmatched junction bases numbered 5, after V lost 3 bases and J lost 0 bases. This CDR3 region has 17 residues. CDR3 region: CASSFQGVRSGANVLTF. The CDR3 region has the DNA TGTGCCAGCAGTTTCCAGGGGGTACGCTCTGGGGCCAACGTCCTGACTTTC.

The rearrangement uses TRBV20-1 and TRBJ2-1; TRBD2 matches at 7 bases. The CDR3 length is 11 residues. Germline-derived CDR1 and CDR2 are DFQATT and SNEGSKA (reference sequence). V was clipped by 3 bases and J by 9 bases; unmatched bases: 2. CDR3 residues: CSARGGIEQFF. The CDR3 nucleotides are TGCAGTGCTAGGGGGGGGATTGAGCAGTTCTTC.

The rearrangement uses TRBV14 and TRBJ1-2; D might be TRBD1 (5 bases). V was trimmed by 4 bases and J by 3 bases, leaving 18 bases between them. The germline V gene has CDR1 SGHDN and CDR2 FVKESK. CDR3 length: 16 residues. The CDR3 DNA follows: TGTGCCAGCAGCCCCCCCAACCGGGGCGGCGACTATGGCTACACCTTC. Protein: CASSPPNRGGDYGYTF.

The chain joins TRBV5-1 to TRBJ2-7; no reliable D call. The CDR3 is 11 amino acids. Germline V gives CDR1 SGHRS, CDR2 YFSETQ. The V end lost 1 base, the J end lost 5 bases, and 4 bases lay between the germline ends. In DNA, the CDR3 is TGCGCCAGCAGCTTGACAGACGAGCAGTACTTC. It specifies CASSLTDEQYF. Supplemented by reference TRBV5-1 and TRBJ2-7, the full variable domain reads KAGVTQTPRYLIKTRGQQVTLSCSPISGHRSVSWYQQTPGQGLQFLFEYFSETQRNKGNFPGRFSGRQFSNSRSEMNVSTLELGDSALYLCASSLTDEQYFGPGTRLTVT.

The chain is built from TRBV6-6 and TRBJ1-1; no clear D. V shed 7 bases and J shed 7 bases, with 16 bases lying between them. Germline V CDR1 and CDR2: MNHNY, SVGAGI (reference sequence). CDR3 length: 13 amino acids. CDR3 DNA: TGTGCCAGCACCCCGGGGAGCCCAAATGAAGCTTTCTTT. Protein: CASTPGSPNEAFF.

This clone was found once. The chain employs TRBV4-1 and TRBJ2-1; TRBD2 agrees at 8 bases. Looked up from germline, CDR1 is MGHRA and CDR2 is YSYEKL. Trimming at V came to 5 bases and at J to 8 bases, leaving 8 bases not matched to a gene. The CDR3 consists of 14 residues. The CDR3 DNA reads as TGCGCCAGCAGCAATAGCGGGATACAACATGAGCAGTTCTTC. Translated, it gives CASSNSGIQHEQFF.

The chain uses TRBV2 and TRBJ1-5; unclear D gene. This CDR3 contains 14 residues. The ends were cut back, 11 bases at V and 2 bases at J, with 16 bases in the middle. Germline CDR1 and CDR2: SNHLY and FYNNEI. The CDR3 here is CASRGLHGNQPQHF. DNA for the CDR3: TGTGCCTCCCGAGGGTTACATGGCAATCAGCCCCAGCATTTT.

This clone was observed once. This sequence joins TRBV5-6 and TRBJ1-5, with a weak D call TRBD1 (5 bases). CDR1 and CDR2 (germline): SGHDT, YYEEEE. The V end was cut by 4 bases, the J end by 6 bases, with 11 bases between. The CDR3 is 13 residues long. The CDR3 loop is CASSHGAGQPQHF. CDR3 DNA sequence: TGTGCCAGCAGCCACGGGGCGGGTCAGCCCCAGCATTTT.

About this clone itself: Other DNA sequences in the sample encode the same CDR3. The chain employs TRBV5-6 and TRBJ2-7; D uncertain. Germline-derived CDR1 and CDR2 are SGHDT and YYEEEE. V gave up 0 bases and J gave up 3 bases, with 7 bases separating them. This CDR3 is built from 13 residues. The CDR3 DNA sequence: TGTGCCAGCAGCTTGGGTGGGGACTACGAGCAGTACTTC. It yields the protein CASSLGGDYEQYF.